One and the same sample provided the 17 T cell receptor beta chains below, sequenced in a study of response to subunit inactivated influenza vaccine (dated by TCRdb to 2016 to 2019). Receptor amplification or capture employed RT-PCR. Instrument used: Illumina HiSeq 2500. TCRdb ran its own pipeline on the public reads, namely fastp trimming at Q25 and MiXCR clone calling, and kept in-frame beta chains. Each CDR3 protein appears once, grouped with its most common genes and DNA. The sample table records approximately 530,000 distinct CDR3 sequences; 13% of these occur just once. The top ten clonotypes cover around 13% of the sample. The sample's time point, from its label and the paper: around 45 days after influenza vaccine administration. Sequencing used PBMCs from blood, obtained 40 to 50 days after vaccination. These TCRs come from a man aged 50-60 years who received an inactivated influenza vaccine. Donor details come from another sample of the same person, matched by shared clones.

The chain joins TRBV15 to TRBJ1-4; D might be TRBD1 (5 bases). This CDR3 has 15 residues. Between the trimmed V and J ends, which lost 1 base and 12 bases, there was a span of 18 bases. CDR1 and CDR2 from the germline V gene are LNHNV and YYDKDF (reference sequence). For the CDR3, the DNA is TGTGCCACCAGCAGAGGGGGGTTTGGAAGTGAGGAACTGTTTTTT. Its protein is CATSRGGFGSEELFF.

This clonotype was counted between two and nine times. This chain uses TRBV20-1 with TRBJ2-3; D might be TRBD1 or TRBD2, each matching 5 bases. V lost 4 bases and J 2 bases, leaving 16 bases between the germline ends. This CDR3 has 15 amino acids. Germline-derived CDR1 and CDR2 are DFQATT and SNEGSKA (reference sequence). The CDR3 protein is CSATGTIGDTDTQYF. Here the CDR3 DNA reads TGCAGTGCTACCGGGACCATAGGAGACACAGATACGCAGTATTTT.

This clonotype was counted ten times or more. The V and J genes are TRBV7-9 and TRBJ2-1; perhaps TRBD2 as D (5 bases). The V gene lost 1 base and the J gene lost 0 bases, with 13 bases spanning the gap. In germline, CDR1 is SEHNR, CDR2 FQNEAQ (reference sequence). The CDR3 runs 17 residues. CDR3 nucleotide sequence: TGTGCCAGCAGCTTAGGGGCGGGCGGAGGCTCCTACAATGAGCAGTTCTTC. Amino acid sequence: CASSLGAGGGSYNEQFF.

This sequence joins TRBV29-1 and TRBJ1-1; no firm D call. The CDR3 runs to 14 residues. Germline CDR1 and CDR2: SQVTM and ANQGSEA. Trimming cost V 6 bases and J 1 base, with 15 bases left between them. CDR3 nucleotide sequence: TGCAGCGTCCACCCGAGGCAGTCGAACACTGAAGCTTTCTTT. Translated: CSVHPRQSNTEAFF.

This clonotype showed up just a few times. The chain couples TRBV9 to TRBJ1-1, with TRBD1 identical over 8 bases. Germline-derived CDR1 and CDR2 are SGDLS and YYNGEE. This CDR3 spans 14 amino acids. V shed 0 bases and J 6 bases; nucleotides not matched to a gene: 4. The CDR3 region has the DNA TGTGCCAGCAGCGTAGCTCCACAGGGGGCTGAAGCTTTCTTT. Translation gives CASSVAPQGAEAFF.

The sample holds many counts of this clonotype. J is TRBJ2-1 and V is TRBV4-1; D call uncertain. The CDR3 runs 13 residues. Per germline, CDR1 MGHRA and CDR2 YSYEKL. The germline V and J ends were trimmed by 3 bases and 5 bases, with 8 bases remaining between them. CDR3 sequence (DNA): TGCGCCAGCAGCCATGGACCCGACAATGAGCAGTTCTTC. Protein: CASSHGPDNEQFF.

The chain recombines TRBV19 with TRBJ1-5; TRBD1 aligns across 9 bases. V was clipped by 6 bases and J by 3 bases; unmatched bases: 3. CDR1 and CDR2 (germline): LNHDA, SQIVND (reference sequence). The CDR3 is 14 residues long. CDR3 sequence: CASRGQGNNQPQHF. CDR3 in DNA: TGTGCCAGTAGGGGACAGGGCAACAATCAGCCCCAGCATTTT.

This clonotype was counted ten times or more. This rearrangement joins TRBV5-1 to TRBJ2-2; the D is unclear. Per the germline V gene, CDR1 is SGHRS and CDR2 is YFSETQ. Trimming removed 4 bases at V and 1 base at J, with 8 bases between. The CDR3 has 14 residues. The CDR3 here is CASSVAGNTGELFF. The CDR3, as DNA: TGCGCCAGCAGCGTTGCAGGGAACACCGGGGAGCTGTTTTTT.

The table lists this clonotype with many counts. The rearrangement uses TRBV29-1 and TRBJ1-5; 7 nucleotides match TRBD1. Looked up from germline, CDR1 is SQVTM and CDR2 is ANQGSEA. V lost 5 bases and J lost 0; bases outside the gene matches: 1. The CDR3 is 13 amino acids. The CDR3 loop reads CSVRQGSNQPQHF. CDR3 bases: TGCAGCGTTAGACAGGGTAGCAATCAGCCCCAGCATTTT.

The chain carries TRBV29-1 and TRBJ2-7, with D possibly being TRBD1 or TRBD2 (5 bases each). Germline CDR1 is SQVTM and CDR2 is ANQGSEA. This CDR3 is built from 12 residues. Trimming cost V 6 bases and J 3 bases, with 12 bases left between them. The CDR3 bases are TGCAGCGTCGTTGGGACCAACTACGAGCAGTACTTC. Encoded protein: CSVVGTNYEQYF.

This clonotype was seen a few times. The chain uses TRBV20-1 and TRBJ1-5; unclear D gene. This CDR3 comprises 15 residues. Per germline, CDR1 DFQATT and CDR2 SNEGSKA (reference sequence). Trimming took off 5 bases at V and 2 bases at J, with 16 bases between the two ends. CDR3: CSAPTAGRGNQPQHF. The CDR3 DNA follows: TGCAGTGCTCCCACCGCGGGGAGGGGCAATCAGCCCCAGCATTTT.

The CDR3 here is CASSLKTSDNEQFF. CDR3 coding DNA: TGTGCCAGCAGTTTAAAGACTAGCGATAATGAGCAGTTCTTC. This sequence joins TRBV28 and TRBJ2-1; TRBD2 matches at 8 bases. Germline CDR1 reads MDHEN; CDR2 reads SYDVKM. The CDR3 is 14 amino acids. Trimming cost V 2 bases and J 7 bases; bases outside gene matches: 4.

This clonotype showed up just a few times. The chain links TRBV11-2 to TRBJ1-1; D unclear. Germline V gene lookup returns CDR1 SGHAT and CDR2 FQNNGV. V lost 1 base, J lost 4 bases, and 19 bases lay in between. This CDR3 is 17 amino acids long. This CDR3 reads CASSLGVRASGSTEAFF. The DNA for the CDR3 is TGTGCCAGCAGCTTAGGGGTCCGAGCAAGCGGAAGCACTGAAGCTTTCTTT.

This clonotype was detected only a few times. The chain couples TRBV5-1 to TRBJ2-1; 8 nucleotides align to TRBD2. V shed 3 bases, J shed 2 bases, and the junction held 7 bases outside the gene matches. This CDR3 region has 16 residues. The germline gives CDR1 SGHRS, CDR2 YFSETQ. The CDR3 sequence: CASSSTSGTTYNEQFF. The CDR3 DNA reads TGCGCCAGCAGCTCAACTAGCGGAACCACCTACAATGAGCAGTTCTTC.

This clonotype was seen more than once but under ten times. J is TRBJ2-1 and V is TRBV4-1, with D hard to call. Germline V gene data show CDR1 as MGHRA and CDR2 as YSYEKL. This CDR3 has 20 residues. Trimming pared 2 bases from V and 5 bases from J, leaving 28 bases between. CDR3 DNA sequence: TGCGCCAGCAGCCAACACGAAAGTCGGTGGGGTGTGTATGGAGACAATGAGCAGTTCTTC. Translating gives CASSQHESRWGVYGDNEQFF.

This clonotype has more than one count but fewer than ten. The V and J genes are TRBV14 and TRBJ2-2, with 8 bases lining up with TRBD1. The length of the CDR3 is 17 residues. With 0 bases clipped from V and 5 bases from J, the junction kept 8 bases outside the gene matches. Germline V gives CDR1 SGHDN, CDR2 FVKESK. CDR3 DNA: TGTGCCAGCAGCCAAGATCTAAGGACAGGGAAGACCGGGGAGCTGTTTTTT. Protein sequence: CASSQDLRTGKTGELFF.

This clonotype was recorded many times. The V call is TRBV7-9, the J call TRBJ2-1; 9 bases line up with TRBD2. CDR3 size: 17 residues. Looked up from germline, CDR1 is SEHNR and CDR2 is FQNEAQ (reference sequence). With V trimmed by 8 bases and J by 4 bases, 15 bases remained unmatched. This chain's CDR3 is CASSGAGGPGSYNEQFF. The CDR3, as DNA: TGTGCCAGCTCTGGAGCGGGGGGCCCGGGCTCTTACAATGAGCAGTTCTTC.